These T cell receptor beta chains were read from a single sample in a study of tumor and adjacent non-tumor tissue in lung cancer. TCRdb re-called the multiplex PCR reads through MiXCR, storing one row per CDR3 protein. This sample has approximately 80,000 distinct CDR3 sequences; approximately 81% occur once, and the top ten carry about 47%. The sequencing sample was made of distant non-tumor lung tissue. The receptors were sampled from a man in his sixties with non-small cell lung cancer. Both conserved end residues are part of each CDR3. A D gene is named only where the DNA matches it firmly. Expanded clones get a size class; other rows say once, few or many, or leave the size out.

size: NA; J: TRBJ2-7; V: TRBV29-1; D: TRBD1; CDR3: CSVDRDRVLTYEQYF; DNA: TGCAGCGTTGACCGGGACAGAGTTTTAACCTACGAGCAGTATTTC
size: NA; J: TRBJ2-7; V: TRBV20-1; D: NA; CDR3: CTASAVTYERYF; DNA: TGCACTGCTAGTGCCGTCACCTACGAGCGGTACTTC
size: few; J: TRBJ2-1; V: TRBV11-2; D: TRBD2; CDR3: CANSPFGGGSYNEQFF; DNA: TGTGCCAACAGTCCGTTCGGGGGAGGGAGCTACAATGAGCAGTTCTTC
size: once; J: TRBJ1-1; V: TRBV6-2/TRBV6-3; D: NA; CDR3: CASRYVSLGTEAFF; DNA: TGTGCCAGCAGATATGTTTCCCTTGGCACTGAAGCTTTCTTT
size: once; J: TRBJ2-1; V: TRBV6-1; D: TRBD2; CDR3: CASSGISGVSYNEQFF; DNA: TGTGCCAGCAGTGGCATTAGCGGGGTTTCCTACAATGAGCAGTTCTTC
size: many; J: TRBJ2-1; V: TRBV5-1; D: NA; CDR3: CASSLGLGDFSSYNEQFF; DNA: TGCGCCAGCAGCTTGGGGCTAGGGGACTTCAGCTCCTACAATGAGCAGTTCTTC
size: NA; J: TRBJ2-6; V: TRBV5-4; D: NA; CDR3: CASSLGSSSPSGANGLTF; DNA: TGTGCCAGCAGCTTGGGTTCCAGCTCCCCCTCAGGGGCCAACGGCCTGACTTTC
size: NA; J: TRBJ1-1; V: TRBV11-2; D: NA; CDR3: CASSSDRLNTEASF; DNA: TGTGCAAGCAGCTCTGACAGGCTTAACACTGAAGCTTCCTTT
size: NA; J: TRBJ2-2; V: TRBV29-1; D: NA; CDR3: CSVRGLGELFF; DNA: TGCAGTGTTCGAGGACTGGGGGAGCTGTTTTTT
size: NA; J: TRBJ1-1; V: TRBV6-5; D: TRBD1; CDR3: CANSYRGTGRNAEAFF; DNA: TGTGCCAACAGTTACAGGGGGACAGGGCGGAACGCTGAAGCTTTCTTT
size: once; J: TRBJ2-3; V: TRBV29-1; D: NA; CDR3: CSAIREPTSTDMLYF; DNA: TGCAGCGCGATTCGGGAGCCAACTAGCACAGATATGCTGTATTTT
size: NA; J: TRBJ2-5; V: TRBV29-1; D: NA; CDR3: CSVACPTETQYF; DNA: TGCAGCGTTGCGTGTCCAACGGAGACCCAGTACTTC
size: NA; J: TRBJ2-7; V: TRBV11-2; D: NA; CDR3: CASSPNDSGRGYEQYF; DNA: TGTGCCAGCAGCCCAAACGATAGCGGACGGGGCTACGAGCAGTACTTC
size: NA; J: TRBJ2-1; V: TRBV20-1; D: NA; CDR3: CGARARGGQSEQFF; DNA: TGCGGTGCTAGAGCTCGGGGGGGACAGAGTGAGCAGTTCTTC
size: NA; J: TRBJ2-3; V: TRBV6-5; D: NA; CDR3: CSSSPGTDTQYF; DNA: TGTTCCAGCAGCCCGGGCACAGATACGCAGTATTTT
size: NA; J: TRBJ2-2; V: TRBV4-1; D: TRBD1; CDR3: CAISQDGTGTRTRELFF; DNA: TGCGCCATCAGCCAAGATGGGACAGGGACTCGCACCAGGGAGCTGTTTTTT
size: NA; J: TRBJ1-1; V: TRBV29-1; D: NA; CDR3: CSAERPHYTEAFF; DNA: TGCAGTGCCGAGCGACCGCATTACACTGAAGCTTTCTTT
size: NA; J: TRBJ2-5; V: TRBV29-1; D: NA; CDR3: CSVDGRGETQYF; DNA: TGCAGCGTTGATGGCAGGGGTGAGACCCAGTACTTC
size: NA; J: TRBJ1-1; V: TRBV4-3; D: NA; CDR3: CASSQDWHNTEPFF; DNA: TGCGCCAGCAGCCAGGATTGGCACAACACTGAACCTTTCTTT
size: NA; J: TRBJ2-5; V: TRBV4-1; D: NA; CDR3: CASSPDSEGQTHYF; DNA: TGTGCCAGCAGCCCCGACTCGGAGGGTCAGACTCACTACTTC
size: NA; J: TRBJ2-3; V: TRBV11-2; D: NA; CDR3: CASGPLANTDTQYF; DNA: TGTGCCAGCGGTCCTTTAGCGAACACAGATACGCAGTATTTT
size: NA; J: TRBJ2-5; V: TRBV6-6; D: NA; CDR3: CARRYNRGGAETQYF; DNA: TGTGCCAGGAGATACAACAGGGGAGGTGCAGAGACCCAGTACTTC
size: NA; J: TRBJ1-2; V: TRBV4-1; D: NA; CDR3: CPSSQVLRSKGGYTF; DNA: TGCCCCAGCAGCCAAGTACTTAGGTCGAAAGGCGGCTACACCTTC
size: few; J: TRBJ1-1; V: TRBV11-2; D: NA; CDR3: CASSLVGRGTEAF; DNA: NA
size: NA; J: TRBJ2-7; V: TRBV20-1; D: NA; CDR3: CSVSAVTYKQYF; DNA: TGCAGTGTTAGTGCCGTCACCTACAAGCAGTACTTC
size: NA; J: TRBJ2-1; V: TRBV20-1; D: TRBD2; CDR3: CSARMGSGRSNEQLF; DNA: TGCAGTGCTAGGATGGGTAGCGGGAGGAGCAATGAGCAGCTCTTC
size: NA; J: TRBJ2-2; V: TRBV5-4; D: NA; CDR3: CASSLDDQRQTNTGELFF; DNA: TGTGCCAGCAGCTTGGATGATCAGCGGCAAACGAACACCGGGGAGTTGTTTTTT
size: few; J: TRBJ1-5; V: TRBV30; D: NA; CDR3: CAWSQGHGSNQPQHF; DNA: TGTGCCTGGAGTCAGGGCCACGGTAGCAATCAGCCCCAGCATTTT
size: once; J: TRBJ2-2; V: TRBV24-1; D: NA; CDR3: CATSPATTQRTVELLF; DNA: TGTGCCACGAGTCCCGCAACCACACAGAGGACCGTGGAGCTGCTTTTT
size: NA; J: TRBJ2-5; V: TRBV11-2; D: NA; CDR3: CASCSTMGGPKDNQYF; DNA: TGTGCCAGCTGCTCCACAATGGGTGGGCCAAAGGATAACCAGTACTTC
size: once; J: TRBJ2-1; V: TRBV6-5; D: NA; CDR3: CASSYSYMPSSYNEQFF; DNA: TGTGCCAGCAGTTACTCATACATGCCAAGCTCCTACAATGAGCAGTTCTTC
size: NA; J: TRBJ2-6; V: TRBV11-2; D: NA; CDR3: CASSLVPKERPSGANDLTF; DNA: TGTGCCAGCAGCTTAGTTCCAAAGGAGAGGCCTTCTGGGGCCAACGACCTGACTTTC
size: NA; J: TRBJ2-3; V: TRBV5-4; D: NA; CDR3: CASSLGGPKDTQYF; DNA: TGTGCCAGCAGCCTGGGGGGTCCCAAAGATACGCAGTATTTT
size: few; J: TRBJ1-5; V: TRBV6-5; D: NA; CDR3: CASSYLQRSNQSQHF; DNA: TGTGCCAGCAGTTACCTACAGAGAAGCAATCAATCCCAGCATTTT
size: few; J: TRBJ1-1; V: TRBV10-3; D: NA; CDR3: CAISERGKAFF; DNA: TGTGCCATCAGTGAGCGGGGAAAAGCTTTCTTT
size: NA; J: TRBJ2-2; V: TRBV12-3/TRBV12-4; D: NA; CDR3: CANSFQGTGELFF; DNA: TGTGCCAACAGCTTCCAAGGGACCGGGGAGCTGTTTTTT
size: few; J: TRBJ2-3; V: TRBV6-2/TRBV6-3; D: NA; CDR3: CASSLWTDTQYF; DNA: TGTGCCAGCAGTTTGTGGACGGATACGCAGTATTTT
size: few; J: TRBJ2-2; V: TRBV13; D: NA; CDR3: CTSSRPAGELFF; DNA: TGTACCAGCAGTCGGCCGGCTGGGGAGCTGTTTTTT
size: once; J: TRBJ1-5; V: TRBV6-5; D: NA; CDR3: CASSYSGQISQPQHF; DNA: TGTGCCAGCAGTTACAGTGGACAGATTAGTCAGCCCCAACATTTT
size: NA; J: TRBJ1-6; V: TRBV5-1; D: TRBD1; CDR3: CASSAGQGSSHLHF; DNA: TGCGCCAGCAGCGCAGGACAGGGGAGTTCACACCTCCACTTT
size: once; J: TRBJ2-1; V: TRBV29-1; D: NA; CDR3: CSVGGSSYNEQFF; DNA: TGCAGTGTGGGGGGCAGCTCCTACAATGAGCAGTTCTTC
size: NA; J: TRBJ2-7; V: TRBV12-3/TRBV12-4; D: NA; CDR3: CASGSGGEQYF; DNA: TGTGCCAGCGGTTCAGGCGGCGAGCAGTACTTC
size: NA; J: TRBJ2-5; V: TRBV24-1; D: NA; CDR3: CATTDLRWSAAGAQETQYF; DNA: TGTGCCACCACTGATTTGCGGTGGTCCGCCGCCGGAGCCCAAGAGACCCAGTACTTC
size: NA; J: TRBJ2-3; V: TRBV11-2; D: NA; CDR3: CASSLDVPGQAFWDTQYF; DNA: TGTGCCAGCAGCTTAGATGTTCCGGGACAAGCTTTCTGGGATACCCAGTATTTT
size: once; J: TRBJ1-1; V: TRBV6-5; D: NA; CDR3: CVSSYRDETTEAFF; DNA: TGTGTCAGCAGTTACCGGGACGAAACCACTGAAGCTTTCTTT
size: many; J: TRBJ1-2; V: TRBV7-9; D: NA; CDR3: CASSLGGTTLYGYTF; DNA: TGTGCCAGCAGCTTAGGGGGCACCACTCTCTATGGCTACACCTTC
size: once; J: TRBJ2-7; V: TRBV11-2; D: NA; CDR3: CASSLDGRDVGTYEQYF; DNA: TGTGCCAGCAGCTTAGACGGAAGGGATGTGGGAACCTACGAGCAGTATTTC